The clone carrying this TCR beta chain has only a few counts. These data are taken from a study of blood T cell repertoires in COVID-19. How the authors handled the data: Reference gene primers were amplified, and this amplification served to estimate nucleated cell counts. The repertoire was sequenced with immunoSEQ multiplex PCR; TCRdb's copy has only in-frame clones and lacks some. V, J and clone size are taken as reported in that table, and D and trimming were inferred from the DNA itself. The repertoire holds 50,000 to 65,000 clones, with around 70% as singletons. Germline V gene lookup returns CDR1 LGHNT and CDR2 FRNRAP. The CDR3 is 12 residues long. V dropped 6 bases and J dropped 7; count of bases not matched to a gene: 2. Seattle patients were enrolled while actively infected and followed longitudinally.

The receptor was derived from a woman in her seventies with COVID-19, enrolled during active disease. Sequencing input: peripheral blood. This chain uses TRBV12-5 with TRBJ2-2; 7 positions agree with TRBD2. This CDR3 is CASGRGNGELFF. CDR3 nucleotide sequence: TGTGCTAGTGGGCGGGGGAACGGGGAGCTGTTTTTT.